Presented here are 15 T cell receptor beta chains from one specimen sequenced in a study of shared clonotypes between healthy human individuals. The naive CD8 subset, CD45RO-negative cells positively selected for CCR7, excluded terminally differentiated effector memory CD45RA+ cells. Assay: immunoSEQ multiplex PCR; the TCRdb copy retains only in-frame clones and omits some. The table includes roughly 650,000 clones, around 96% detected once. Sequencing used naive CD8+ T cells sorted from blood. All receptors derive from a woman in her thirties in good health.

V usage is TRBV28 and J usage is TRBJ1-5, with TRBD1 matching 9 bases. CDR1 and CDR2 from the germline V gene are MDHEN and SYDVKM. The CDR3 extends over 15 amino acids. J gave up 4 bases and V 6 bases, and 7 bases lay outside the gene matches. CDR3 residues: CASSQDRGPNQPQHF. The CDR3, as DNA: TGTGCCAGCAGCCAGGACAGGGGCCCTAATCAGCCCCAGCATTTT. The full variable domain, its missing parts supplied by reference TRBV28 and TRBJ1-5, is DVKVTQSSRYLVKRTGEKVFLECVQDMDHENMFWYRQDPGLGLRLIYFSYDVKMKEKGDIPEGYSVSREKKERFSLILESASTNQTSMYLCASSQDRGPNQPQHFGDGTRLSIL.

This chain connects TRBV29-1 to TRBJ2-1; 16 bases are a match to TRBD2. The CDR3 runs to 19 residues. Germline assignment: CDR1 SQVTM and CDR2 ANQGSEA. V gave up 2 bases and J gave up 7 bases; unmatched junction bases: 14. CDR3 residues: CSVEPIGTSGRAGLNEQFF. The DNA for the CDR3 is TGCAGCGTTGAACCTATCGGGACTAGCGGGAGGGCCGGGTTAAATGAGCAGTTCTTC.

The chain couples TRBV7-2 to TRBJ1-4; 7 bases line up with TRBD1. CDR1 and CDR2 (germline): SGHTA, FQGNSA. Trimming removed 2 bases from V and 8 bases from J; junction bases left unmatched: 11. There are 16 residues in the CDR3. CDR3 amino acids: CASSLIAAGGVEKLFF. The CDR3 DNA reads TGTGCCAGCAGCTTAATTGCTGCAGGGGGAGTAGAAAAACTGTTTTTT.

This chain joins TRBV6-1 and TRBJ2-1, with 8 positions matching TRBD1. Germline trimming cut 0 bases from V and 0 bases from J; bases unmatched to any gene: 13. Germline V gives CDR1 MNHNS, CDR2 SASEGT. The CDR3 is 20 residues long. The CDR3: CASSEALLDRGKSSYNEQFF. The CDR3 DNA is TGTGCCAGCAGTGAAGCGCTTCTTGACAGGGGTAAAAGCTCCTACAATGAGCAGTTCTTC.

The rearrangement links TRBV30 to TRBJ2-7, with a weak D call TRBD1 (5 bases). V was clipped by 0 bases and J by 5 bases, with 11 bases between them. The CDR3 totals 13 residues. Germline CDR1 is GTSNPN and CDR2 is SVGIG (reference sequence). This CDR3 is CAWSVGDSNEQYF. Written as DNA, the CDR3 is TGTGCCTGGAGTGTCGGCGACAGCAACGAGCAGTACTTC. Full variable domain (outside the CDR3, taken from reference TRBV30 and TRBJ2-7): SQTIHQWPATLVQPVGSPLSLECTVEGTSNPNLYWYRQAAGRGLQLLFYSVGIGQISSEVPQNLSASRPQDRQFILSSKKLLLSDSGFYLCAWSVGDSNEQYFGPGTRLTVT.

V is TRBV10-2 and J is TRBJ1-2; a possible D gene is TRBD1 (5 bases). Germline V lookup: CDR1 WSHSY, CDR2 SAAADI. The V end lost 2 bases, the J end lost 5 bases, and 9 bases lay between the germline ends. The CDR3 loop spans 13 amino acids. The CDR3 bases are TGCGCCAGCAGTGAGGCTAGGACATATGGCTACACCTTC. This encodes CASSEARTYGYTF.

The chain combines TRBV7-8 with TRBJ2-3, with D perhaps TRBD2 (5 bases). The germline V and J ends were trimmed by 2 bases and 4 bases, with 10 bases remaining between them. The CDR3 spans 14 residues. The V gene's germline CDR1 is SGHVS and CDR2 FQNEAQ. The CDR3, as DNA: TGTGCCAGCAGCTTAAGAGAGGGCCCAGATACGCAGTATTTT. Residues: CASSLREGPDTQYF.

The V call is TRBV27, the J call TRBJ1-1, with D perhaps matching TRBD1 (6 bases). Trimming took off 3 bases at V and 1 base at J, with 15 bases between the two ends. Germline-derived CDR1 and CDR2 are MNHEY and SMNVEV (reference sequence). CDR3 size: 16 residues. CDR3 sequence (DNA): TGTGCCAGCAGTTTCGGCAGGGGCATGAGGAACACTGAAGCTTTCTTT. It yields the protein CASSFGRGMRNTEAFF.

The rearrangement joins TRBV19 to TRBJ2-1, with D perhaps given as TRBD1 or TRBD2 (5 bases each). Trimming removed 6 bases from V and 9 bases from J, with 24 bases in between. CDR1 is LNHDA, CDR2 SQIVND, per germline (reference sequence). The CDR3 has 16 amino acids. The CDR3 here is CASRLNPGPGVGEQFF. The DNA of the CDR3 is TGTGCCAGTAGGCTTAATCCGGGACCAGGCGTTGGTGAGCAGTTCTTC.

The rearrangement joins TRBV27 to TRBJ1-2; D is possibly TRBD1 (5 bases). V was shortened by 6 bases and J by 0 bases, with 14 bases between the two germline ends. This CDR3 comprises 15 residues. The germline gives CDR1 MNHEY, CDR2 SMNVEV (reference sequence). The CDR3 DNA sequence: TGTGCCAGCAGCCCCGCGACAGAAGCTAACTATGGCTACACCTTC. Translating gives CASSPATEANYGYTF.

As DNA, the CDR3 is TGTGCCAGACAACAGGGGCTGACCCACCCCGAGCAGTACTTC. It is translated as CARQQGLTHPEQYF. The chain links TRBV6-4 to TRBJ2-7; 7 bases match TRBD1. The J segment lost 6 bases and the V segment lost 9 bases, leaving 14 bases of the junction unmatched. The CDR3 has 14 amino acids. Looked up from germline, CDR1 is MRHNA and CDR2 is SNTAGT.

The CDR3 bases are TGTGCCAGCAGTACCGGGGCAGCCTACGAGCAGTACTTC. It translates to CASSTGAAYEQYF. The genes are TRBV27 and TRBJ2-7; D is possibly TRBD1 or TRBD2 (5 bases each). Deletions cut 5 bases from V and 2 bases from J, with 10 bases between. CDR1 is MNHEY and CDR2 is SMNVEV in the germline V gene (reference sequence). The CDR3 is 13 residues long.

J is TRBJ2-7 and V is TRBV19, with D uncertain. CDR1 and CDR2 (germline): LNHDA, SQIVND (reference sequence). Trimming shortened V by 5 bases and J by 2 bases, and 7 bases separated the two germline ends. This CDR3 is 12 amino acids long. In DNA form, the CDR3 reads TGTGCCAGTAGTCCCAGCGCCTACGAGCAGTACTTC. This gives the protein CASSPSAYEQYF.

This chain links TRBV5-6 with TRBJ2-2; D ambiguous. The CDR3 contains 14 residues. CDR1 is SGHDT, CDR2 YYEEEE, per germline. Trimming removed 5 bases at V and 5 bases at J, with 13 bases between. The CDR3 here is CASRSESETGELFF. DNA for the CDR3: TGTGCCAGCAGGTCCGAGTCAGAAACCGGGGAGCTGTTTTTT.

The CDR3 DNA is TGTGCCAGCAGTTTATCGGTCGGGACCTGGTACAATGAGCAGTTCTTC. It encodes CASSLSVGTWYNEQFF. The chain carries TRBV27 and TRBJ2-1; the D gene could be TRBD1 or TRBD2 (5 bases each). CDR1 is MNHEY, CDR2 SMNVEV, per germline (reference sequence). V was shortened by 0 bases and J by 4 bases, with 13 bases between the two germline ends. The CDR3 covers 16 residues.